The clone carrying this T cell receptor beta chain was recorded once. The antigen remains undetermined. Constant-segment-primed 5'RACE gave TCR alpha and TCR beta cDNA libraries with sample barcodes and UMIs. MiXCR was run by TCRdb on the 5' RACE reads, yielding one entry per CDR3 protein. The top ten clones hold 3.5% to 4% of a sample with 200,000 to 250,000 distinct CDR3 sequences, 9.5% to 10% of them seen once. This CDR3 is 12 amino acids long. Trimming shortened V by 5 bases and J by 15 bases, and 17 bases separated the two germline ends. Germline lookup yields CDR1 SGHTA and CDR2 FQGNSA. This sample is drawn from a study of T-cell memory formation after mild COVID-19. Study-wide results and limits: Those CD4+ clones that contracted were mainly in CM and EM (CD8+ ones in EMRA).

Material: PBMCs or a T cell subset sorted from them (not recorded which). The receptor was isolated from a man aged 18 to 29 who had mild COVID-19 (a few samples of this study predate the infection). Cell type and time point are not known. V usage is TRBV7-2 and J usage is TRBJ2-1; D gene unclear. CDR3 in DNA: TGTGCCAGCAGCCCCTATGACCAATACTGGTTCTTC. This gives the protein CASSPYDQYWFF. Using reference TRBV7-2 and TRBJ2-1 for the parts outside the CDR3, the full variable domain is GAGVSQSPSNKVTEKGKDVELRCDPISGHTALYWYRQSLGQGLEFLIYFQGNSAPDKSGLPSDRFSAERTGGSVSTLTIQRTQQEDSAVYLCASSPYDQYWFFGPGTRLTVL.